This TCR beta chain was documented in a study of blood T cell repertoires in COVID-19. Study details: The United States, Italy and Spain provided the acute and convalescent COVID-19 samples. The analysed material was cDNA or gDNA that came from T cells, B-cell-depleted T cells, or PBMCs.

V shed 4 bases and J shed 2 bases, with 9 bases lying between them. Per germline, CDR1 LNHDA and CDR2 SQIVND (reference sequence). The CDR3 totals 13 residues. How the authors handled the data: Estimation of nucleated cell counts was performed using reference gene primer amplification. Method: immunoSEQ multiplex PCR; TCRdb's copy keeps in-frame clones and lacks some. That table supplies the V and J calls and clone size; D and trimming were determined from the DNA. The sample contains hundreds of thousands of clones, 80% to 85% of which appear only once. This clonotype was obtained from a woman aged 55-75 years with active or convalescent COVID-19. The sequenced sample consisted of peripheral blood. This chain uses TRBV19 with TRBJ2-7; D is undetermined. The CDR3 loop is CASSNVAAYEQYF. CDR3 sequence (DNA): TGTGCCAGTAGTAATGTTGCGGCCTACGAGCAGTACTTC. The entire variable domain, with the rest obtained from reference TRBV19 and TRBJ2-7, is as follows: DGGITQSPKYLFRKEGQNVTLSCEQNLNHDAMYWYRQDPGQGLRLIYYSQIVNDFQKGDIAEGYSVSREKKESFPLTVTSAQKNPTAFYLCASSNVAAYEQYFGPGTRLTVT.